The rows below give T cell receptor beta chains drawn from one sample of a study of blood T cells in healthy people across ages. TCRdb ran MiXCR on the 5' RACE reads and lists one entry per CDR3 protein. Counted here are approximately 800,000 distinct CDR3 sequences, about 59% occurring once; the ten biggest clones make up 28%. Sequencing was done on a sample of blood. The receptors derive from a man aged 25 to 40 in good health. Each CDR3 is given with its conserved first and last residue. Fields, in order: D gene, V gene, J gene, CDR3 DNA, CDR3 protein. The D gene is left open where the match is weak.

d_call: .
v_call: TRBV28
j_call: TRBJ2-7
cdr3_nt: TGTGCCAGCAGTACTCAAAACGAGCAGTACTTC
cdr3_aa: CASSTQNEQYF

d_call: .
v_call: TRBV28
j_call: TRBJ2-5
cdr3_nt: TGTGCCAGCAGTTTTTCTGCAGGGTCCCTAGAGACCCAGTACTTC
cdr3_aa: CASSFSAGSLETQYF

d_call: TRBD2
v_call: TRBV12-3/TRBV12-4
j_call: TRBJ2-3
cdr3_nt: TGTGCCAGCAGGTGGTCTAGCGGGGGGGCTTGGATAGATACGCAGTATTTT
cdr3_aa: CASRWSSGGAWIDTQYF

d_call: .
v_call: TRBV20-1
j_call: TRBJ2-1
cdr3_nt: TGCAGTGCGTACCCAACGGTAGGCAATGAGCAGTTCTTC
cdr3_aa: CSAYPTVGNEQFF

d_call: TRBD2
v_call: TRBV14
j_call: TRBJ2-1
cdr3_nt: TGTGCCAGCAGCCTGCGCTGGACTAGCGGGGGGGTGTACAATGAGCAGTTCTTC
cdr3_aa: CASSLRWTSGGVYNEQFF

d_call: .
v_call: TRBV29-1
j_call: TRBJ1-1
cdr3_nt: TGCAGCGTGTCACCGCGGGTCCAAATGAACACTGAAGCTTTCTTT
cdr3_aa: CSVSPRVQMNTEAFF

d_call: .
v_call: TRBV5-8
j_call: TRBJ1-1
cdr3_nt: TGTGCCAGGTGGGACTTTAACACTGAAGCTTTCTTT
cdr3_aa: CARWDFNTEAFF

d_call: TRBD2
v_call: TRBV4-2
j_call: TRBJ2-3
cdr3_nt: TGTGCCAGCAGCCAAGCTCTAGCGGGGGGGCCAACAGATACGCAGTATTTT
cdr3_aa: CASSQALAGGPTDTQYF

d_call: .
v_call: TRBV7-2
j_call: TRBJ1-2
cdr3_nt: TGTGCCAGCAGCCGACAAGTGACAGAGCGCTATGGCTACACCTTC
cdr3_aa: CASSRQVTERYGYTF

d_call: .
v_call: TRBV7-9
j_call: TRBJ1-1
cdr3_nt: TGTGCCAGCAGCCCACCGACGGGAAAAGCTTTCTTT
cdr3_aa: CASSPPTGKAFF